Below, 28 T cell receptor beta chains from the same sample are listed, as sequenced in a study of beta chain features in type 1 diabetes. Expressed TCRB transcripts were sequenced because the isolated RNA had all been reverse transcribed beforehand. Assay used: immunoSEQ multiplex PCR; TCRdb lists only in-frame clones, some missing. The table lists about 110,000 clones, approximately 37% of them singletons. The specimen was stem cell memory CD4+ T cells from blood. The receptor source for this set is a woman aged 18 to 35 in good health.

This clone has only a few counts. V gene TRBV18 combines with J gene TRBJ2-1, with a weak D call TRBD2 (5 bases). V was cut by 5 bases and J by 7 bases, with 18 bases left in between. CDR3 length equals 15 residues. Germline V gene data show CDR1 as KGHSH and CDR2 as LQKENI. CDR3 loop: CASSMGMFSGNEQFF. The CDR3 DNA reads as TGTGCCAGCTCAATGGGGATGTTTTCGGGAAATGAGCAGTTCTTC.

This clone was recorded a few times. The chain has TRBV7-9 and TRBJ1-2; the match to TRBD1 covers 8 bases. After removal of 5 bases from V and 4 bases from J, the junction contained 6 bases not matched to a gene. Per the germline V gene, CDR1 is SEHNR and CDR2 is FQNEAQ (reference sequence). CDR3 size: 14 residues. The DNA of the CDR3 is TGTGCCAGCAGCGTCAGGGACAGGCCCTATGGCTACACCTTC. It is translated as CASSVRDRPYGYTF.

This clone was seen only a few times. The rearrangement links TRBV2 to TRBJ2-7; the match to TRBD1 covers 9 bases. Germline trimming cut 7 bases from V and 2 bases from J; bases unmatched to any gene: 6. Germline CDR1 reads SNHLY; CDR2 reads FYNNEI. CDR3 length: 14 residues. Here the CDR3 DNA reads TGTGCCAGCAAGACCAGGGACAGGGCCTACGAGCAGTACTTC. Its protein product is CASKTRDRAYEQYF.

V gene TRBV30 combines with J gene TRBJ2-7; 7 positions match TRBD1. In germline, CDR1 is GTSNPN, CDR2 SVGIG (reference sequence). J was trimmed by 0 bases and V by 3 bases; bases with no gene match: 5. This CDR3 is 14 amino acids long. This chain's CDR3 is CAWRGQLSSYEQYF. CDR3 bases: TGTGCCTGGAGGGGACAGTTAAGCTCCTACGAGCAGTACTTC.

The chain uses TRBV7-9 and TRBJ1-5; the match to TRBD1 covers 7 bases. After removal of 3 bases from V and 3 bases from J, the junction contained 5 bases not matched to a gene. Germline V gives CDR1 SEHNR, CDR2 FQNEAQ (reference sequence). The CDR3 is made up of 15 amino acids. The CDR3 is CASSFEGQINQPQHF. In DNA form, the CDR3 reads TGTGCCAGCAGCTTCGAGGGACAGATCAATCAGCCCCAGCATTTT.

The chain employs TRBV6-4 and TRBJ1-1; TRBD1 might be the D (6 bases). This CDR3 spans 13 amino acids. Germline lookup yields CDR1 MRHNA and CDR2 SNTAGT. The germline V and J ends were trimmed by 6 bases and 2 bases, with 10 bases remaining between them. This CDR3 reads CASRGGLNTEAFF. In DNA, the CDR3 is TGTGCCAGCAGGGGGGGGCTCAACACTGAAGCTTTCTTT.

This chain uses TRBV6-6 with TRBJ2-7; 8 positions match TRBD1. Germline CDR1 and CDR2: MNHNY and SVGAGI (reference sequence). Unmatched junction bases numbered 5, after V lost 2 bases and J lost 5 bases. This CDR3 is built from 14 residues. Written as DNA, the CDR3 is TGTGCCAGCAGTTACCAGGGGGCAAGGGACGAGCAGTACTTC. It encodes CASSYQGARDEQYF.

The rearrangement uses TRBV28 and TRBJ1-4; D remains ambiguous. V lost 1 base and J lost 13, with 10 bases in between. The CDR3 sequence is 12 residues long. Germline CDR1 is MDHEN and CDR2 is SYDVKM. CDR3 nucleotides: TGTGCCAGCAGTTTATCCAAGGGAGGACTGTTTTTT. This encodes CASSLSKGGLFF.

This chain links TRBV4-1 with TRBJ2-5, with D unresolved. The CDR3 runs 13 residues. In germline, CDR1 is MGHRA, CDR2 YSYEKL. The germline V and J ends were trimmed by 0 bases and 7 bases, with 9 bases remaining between them. The CDR3: CASSQDGVLTQYF. The CDR3 nucleotides are TGCGCCAGCAGCCAAGACGGAGTATTGACCCAGTACTTC.

V and J are TRBV4-2 and TRBJ2-1; TRBD2 matches at 8 bases. The CDR3 spans 16 residues. CDR1 and CDR2 from the germline V gene are LGHNA and YNFKEQ. J lost 7 bases, V lost 1 base, and 9 bases had no gene match. The CDR3 region is CASSQGAAGVRNEQFF. The CDR3 nucleotides are TGTGCCAGCAGCCAAGGTGCAGCGGGAGTAAGAAATGAGCAGTTCTTC.

The chain is built from TRBV28 and TRBJ2-5, with D uncertain. The CDR3 totals 17 residues. The V and J ends lost 3 bases and 3 bases respectively, with 20 bases between them. CDR1 and CDR2 (germline): MDHEN, SYDVKM. The CDR3 protein is CASSFPGVDGFKETQYF. CDR3 DNA sequence: TGTGCCAGCAGTTTCCCAGGTGTTGATGGGTTCAAAGAGACCCAGTACTTC.

The rearrangement uses TRBV4-1 and TRBJ1-4; D is uncertain. The ends were cut back, 3 bases at V and 2 bases at J, with 7 bases in the middle. Germline V gene lookup returns CDR1 MGHRA and CDR2 YSYEKL. CDR3 length: 14 residues. The CDR3 loop is CASSHGGTNEKLFF. CDR3 nucleotides: TGCGCCAGCAGCCATGGTGGCACTAATGAAAAACTGTTTTTT.

This chain joins TRBV25-1 and TRBJ1-1, with 7 bases that match TRBD1. Germline assignment: CDR1 MGHDK and CDR2 SYGVNS. V trimming: 10 bases; J trimming: 9 bases; junction bases outside the gene matches: 8. This CDR3 has 11 amino acids. Here the CDR3 reads CATRGRDKAFF. In nucleotides, the CDR3 is TGTGCCACTAGGGGGCGAGACAAAGCTTTCTTT.

This clone was counted a few times. The rearrangement uses TRBV28 and TRBJ1-1; D gene unclear. Germline lookup yields CDR1 MDHEN and CDR2 SYDVKM. The CDR3 has 14 amino acids. V was shortened by 4 bases and J by 1 base, with 10 bases between the two germline ends. CDR3 bases: TGTGCCAGCAGTTCCGGACTCAGGAACACTGAAGCTTTCTTT. Amino acids: CASSSGLRNTEAFF.

This clone was detected a few times. The CDR3 bases are TGTGCCAGCAGCCCTAGCTGGGATACGCAGTATTTT. Translating gives CASSPSWDTQYF. The chain couples TRBV7-2 to TRBJ2-3, with D maybe TRBD2 (5 bases). V was cut by 5 bases and J by 6 bases, with 9 bases left in between. Germline V gives CDR1 SGHTA, CDR2 FQGNSA. The CDR3 sequence is 12 residues long.

This sequence joins TRBV30 and TRBJ2-3, with D unresolved. The CDR3 extends over 11 amino acids. Trimming left V 4 bases short and J 5 bases short, with 7 bases between. Germline V CDR1 and CDR2: GTSNPN, SVGIG (reference sequence). The CDR3: CAWTTLDTQYF. The DNA of the CDR3 is TGTGCCTGGACTACTTTAGATACGCAGTATTTT.

The DNA of the CDR3 is TGTGCCAGCAGCGCAGCCACAGGGTCCCCTCTCAATGAGCAGTTCTTC. It is translated as CASSAATGSPLNEQFF. The chain couples TRBV9 to TRBJ2-1, with D possibly being TRBD1 (6 bases). The germline gives CDR1 SGDLS, CDR2 YYNGEE. V lost 3 bases and J lost 6, with 19 bases in between. The CDR3 totals 16 residues.

V gene TRBV19 combines with J gene TRBJ2-3, with 8 bases lining up with TRBD2. The CDR3 covers 15 residues. Germline-derived CDR1 and CDR2 are LNHDA and SQIVND (reference sequence). Germline trimming cut 6 bases from V and 0 bases from J; bases unmatched to any gene: 5. This CDR3 is CASRFSGVSTDTQYF. The CDR3 DNA is TGTGCCAGTAGATTTAGCGGGGTTAGCACAGATACGCAGTATTTT.

The chain recombines TRBV7-2 with TRBJ1-1; D is uncertain. This CDR3 comprises 12 residues. Germline loops: CDR1 SGHTA, CDR2 FQGNSA. Between the trimmed V and J ends, which lost 2 bases and 10 bases, there was a span of 11 bases. DNA of the CDR3: TGTGCCAGCAGCTTATCTGGGCGTGGAGCTTTCTTT. Encoded protein: CASSLSGRGAFF.

This chain links TRBV18 with TRBJ1-1, with a tentative D call TRBD1 (5 bases). The V end was cut by 3 bases, the J end by 3 bases, with 20 bases between. CDR1 and CDR2 (germline): KGHSH, LQKENI. This CDR3 contains 17 residues. CDR3 in amino acids: CASSPTTLYDRDTEAFF. The CDR3 nucleotides read TGTGCCAGCTCACCCACTACGCTTTACGACAGAGACACTGAAGCTTTCTTT.

This clone was seen more than once but under ten times. The genes are TRBV4-1 and TRBJ1-2, with TRBD1 matching 11 bases. Germline V CDR1 and CDR2: MGHRA, YSYEKL. This CDR3 contains 16 residues. V was clipped by 6 bases and J by 7 bases; unmatched bases: 13. CDR3 bases: TGCGCCAGCAGTCCCGGACAGGGGGCGATCCGGAGTGGCTACACCTTC. As protein: CASSPGQGAIRSGYTF.

The chain is built from TRBV11-2 and TRBJ1-4; the match to TRBD1 covers 9 bases. The length of the CDR3 is 16 residues. V was pared by 3 bases and J by 4 bases, with 6 bases of the junction left unmatched. CDR1 SGHAT and CDR2 FQNNGV come from the germline V gene. The DNA for the CDR3 is TGTGCCAGCAGCTTCGGACAGGGGATCAGTAATGAAAAACTGTTTTTT. Translated: CASSFGQGISNEKLFF.

The chain is built from TRBV2 and TRBJ2-3, with D uncertain. V lost 7 bases, J lost 1 base, and 15 bases lay in between. In germline, CDR1 is SNHLY, CDR2 FYNNEI. There are 15 residues in the CDR3. DNA of the CDR3: TGTGCCAGCACCCAAGTGAACTATCGCACAGATACGCAGTATTTT. Its translation: CASTQVNYRTDTQYF.

This chain uses TRBV6-6 with TRBJ2-5, with D perhaps matching TRBD2 (6 bases). Germline V gene lookup returns CDR1 MNHNY and CDR2 SVGAGI (reference sequence). The CDR3 spans 15 residues. The V gene lost 0 bases and the J gene lost 2 bases, with 10 bases spanning the gap. CDR3 amino acids: CASSYSHRGQETQYF. The CDR3 DNA reads TGTGCCAGCAGTTACTCGCACCGGGGGCAAGAGACCCAGTACTTC.

The chain is built from TRBV11-2 and TRBJ2-3; the D gene is possibly TRBD1 (6 bases). The CDR3 totals 15 residues. In germline, CDR1 is SGHAT, CDR2 FQNNGV. The V gene lost 1 base and the J gene lost 1 base, with 9 bases spanning the gap. The CDR3 sequence: CASSLGPGGTDTQYF. Here the CDR3 DNA reads TGTGCCAGCAGCTTAGGGCCAGGGGGCACAGATACGCAGTATTTT.

This clone was picked up a small number of times. The rearrangement links TRBV6-1 to TRBJ2-4; D is possibly TRBD1 (7 bases). The ends were cut back, 6 bases at V and 6 bases at J, with 15 bases in the middle. The germline V gene encodes CDR1 MNHNS and CDR2 SASEGT. The CDR3 length is 14 residues. CDR3: CASREGAFGNIQYF. CDR3 nucleotides: TGTGCCAGCAGGGAGGGGGCTTTTGGAAACATTCAGTACTTC.

V usage is TRBV11-2 and J usage is TRBJ1-1; 7 bases map to TRBD1. After removal of 5 bases from V and 0 bases from J, the junction contained 3 bases not matched to a gene. Germline V gene data show CDR1 as SGHAT and CDR2 as FQNNGV. This CDR3 region has 14 residues. The CDR3 protein is CASSDRALNTEAFF. DNA for the CDR3: TGTGCCAGCAGCGACAGGGCGCTGAACACTGAAGCTTTCTTT. The whole variable domain, remainder taken from reference TRBV11-2 and TRBJ1-1, is EAGVAQSPRYKIIEKRQSVAFWCNPISGHATLYWYQQILGQGPKLLIQFQNNGVVDDSQLPKDRFSAERLKGVDSTLKIQPAKLEDSAVYLCASSDRALNTEAFFGQGTRLTVV.

J is TRBJ2-7 and V is TRBV11-2; D may be TRBD2 (6 bases). V gave up 4 bases and J gave up 0 bases, with 10 bases separating them. The germline V gene has CDR1 SGHAT and CDR2 FQNNGV. CDR3 length: 14 amino acids. As DNA, the CDR3 is TGTGCCAGCAGCTGGGGAGGATTCTCCTACGAGCAGTACTTC. Its translation: CASSWGGFSYEQYF.